This entry lists 30 T cell receptor beta chains sequenced from one sample in a study of breast tumors, draining lymph nodes, adjacent tissues. The lymph nodes were axillary draining lymph nodes from breast cancer patients. Each CDR3 protein is one row after TCRdb ran MiXCR on the multiplex PCR reads. The sample consists of around 100,000 distinct CDR3 sequences, 21% of them appearing once. Input material: axillary lymph node tissue. These receptors were obtained from a female donor with breast cancer. Some clones in this sample may be carry-over from other donors' samples.

This clonotype showed up many times. The gene calls are TRBV7-3 and TRBJ2-1; no definite D call. Trimming cost V 1 base and J 5 bases, with 6 bases left between them. Germline assignment: CDR1 SGHTA and CDR2 FQGTGA. This CDR3 contains 13 residues. In DNA, the CDR3 is TGTGCCAGCAGCTTAAGCAGCAACAATGAGCAGTTCTTC. Translation gives CASSLSSNNEQFF.

The CDR3 is CASSTDRDGYTF. The CDR3 DNA is TGCGCCAGCAGCACGGACAGGGATGGCTACACCTTC. This chain links TRBV5-1 with TRBJ1-2, with TRBD1 identical over 8 bases. Trimming cost V 4 bases and J 6 bases; bases outside gene matches: 2. The CDR3 contains 12 residues. Germline V lookup: CDR1 SGHRS, CDR2 YFSETQ. The variable domain in full, with the rest retrieved from reference TRBV5-1 and TRBJ1-2, is KAGVTQTPRYLIKTRGQQVTLSCSPISGHRSVSWYQQTPGQGLQFLFEYFSETQRNKGNFPGRFSGRQFSNSRSEMNVSTLELGDSALYLCASSTDRDGYTFGSGTRLTVV.

This clonotype was observed at least ten times. This rearrangement joins TRBV6-1 to TRBJ1-2, with D uncertain. In germline, CDR1 is MNHNS, CDR2 SASEGT. The CDR3 totals 14 residues. V lost 1 base and J lost 9, with 15 bases in between. The CDR3 DNA follows: TGTGCCAGCAGTGAAGTCCGGTCCAACTTTCGCTACACCTTC. Translated: CASSEVRSNFRYTF.

Of note for this clonotype: This sequence may be a read error, since a much larger clone differs from it by one base. The CDR3 DNA reads as TGTGCCAGCAGCCCGGAGAGTGCGAGCCAAGAGACCCAGTACTTC. Its protein is CASSPESASQETQYF. The chain joins TRBV7-9 to TRBJ2-5; D remains unclear. Germline loops: CDR1 SEHNR, CDR2 FQNEAQ (reference sequence). Trimming stripped 5 bases from V and 1 base from J, with 14 bases between. The CDR3 extends over 15 amino acids.

For this clonotype: A read error may be the cause here, since a much bigger clone is one base away. The chain uses TRBV5-1 and TRBJ2-3; either TRBD1 or TRBD2 may supply D (5 bases each). Trimming shortened V by 0 bases and J by 8 bases, and 13 bases separated the two germline ends. The CDR3 runs to 14 residues. Germline lookup yields CDR1 SGHRS and CDR2 YFSETQ. The CDR3 nucleotides are TGCGCCAGCAGCTTGGGGGGCGGGTCGGGTACGCAGTATTTT. It is translated as CASSLGGGSGTQYF.

The sample holds many counts of this clonotype. The V call is TRBV29-1, the J call TRBJ1-2; D gene unclear. The CDR3 is made up of 12 amino acids. Germline assignment: CDR1 SQVTM and CDR2 ANQGSEA. Deletions cut 7 bases from V and 2 bases from J, with 11 bases between. The CDR3 region has the DNA TGCAGCGCCAAAGCGGGGAACTATGGCTACACCTTC. As protein: CSAKAGNYGYTF.

This chain links TRBV12-3 or TRBV12-4 with TRBJ2-2, with D unresolved. The CDR3 sequence is 14 residues long. The germline V and J ends were trimmed by 1 base and 5 bases, with 8 bases remaining between them. This chain's CDR3 is CASSLGTRTGELFF. CDR3 nucleotides: TGTGCCAGCAGTTTAGGGACCCGGACCGGGGAGCTGTTTTTT.

Many counts were recorded for this clonotype. This sequence joins TRBV7-2 and TRBJ1-2; the D gene is possibly TRBD1 (6 bases). Trimming stripped 1 base from V and 4 bases from J, with 10 bases between. The CDR3 covers 14 residues. Germline V CDR1 and CDR2: SGHTA, FQGNSA. This CDR3 reads CASSLDARGYGYTF. The CDR3 region has the DNA TGTGCCAGCAGCTTAGATGCCAGGGGCTATGGCTACACCTTC.

This clonotype was seen many times. The chain has TRBV9 and TRBJ2-7; weak D call: TRBD1 (6 bases). V was trimmed by 4 bases and J by 7 bases, leaving 18 bases between them. Per germline, CDR1 SGDLS and CDR2 YYNGEE. The CDR3 is 14 amino acids. This CDR3 is CASSIGDTAREQYF. Here the CDR3 DNA reads TGTGCCAGCAGCATTGGGGACACCGCCCGAGAGCAGTACTTC.

This clonotype was seen ten or more times. The genes are TRBV15 and TRBJ2-7, with D maybe TRBD2 (5 bases). Trimming left V 3 bases short and J 1 base short, with 10 bases between. Germline V lookup: CDR1 LNHNV, CDR2 YYDKDF (reference sequence). The CDR3 totals 14 residues. In nucleotides, the CDR3 is TGTGCCACCAGCAGGGTCAGCGGATCCTACGAGCAGTACTTC. It yields the protein CATSRVSGSYEQYF.

In its sample, this clonotype was seen many times. The chain couples TRBV20-1 to TRBJ2-5; tentative D call: TRBD2 (5 bases). Germline assignment: CDR1 DFQATT and CDR2 SNEGSKA (reference sequence). Trimming shortened V by 6 bases and J by 1 base, and 12 bases separated the two germline ends. The CDR3 is 13 amino acids. The CDR3: CSALRTLQETQYF. The CDR3 DNA sequence: TGCAGTGCGTTACGGACTCTCCAAGAGACCCAGTACTTC.

This clonotype has ten or more counts. The genes are TRBV11-2 and TRBJ1-2; TRBD1 matches 7 bases. The germline gives CDR1 SGHAT, CDR2 FQNNGV. With 1 base clipped from V and 7 bases from J, the junction kept 9 bases outside the gene matches. This CDR3 is built from 15 residues. Written as DNA, the CDR3 is TGTGCCAGCAGCTTAGGGGGACAGACGGATCTTGGCTACACCTTC. Translation: CASSLGGQTDLGYTF.

This clonotype occurred many times. The chain links TRBV20-1 to TRBJ2-3; a possible D gene is TRBD1 (6 bases). The CDR3 is 13 amino acids. Germline V lookup: CDR1 DFQATT, CDR2 SNEGSKA (reference sequence). Trimming pared 3 bases from V and 2 bases from J, leaving 9 bases between. The CDR3 coding sequence is TGCAGTGCTAGCAGGGACAACACAGATACGCAGTATTTT. The encoded protein is CSASRDNTDTQYF.

This clonotype was counted many times. CDR3 DNA: TGCGCCAGCAGCGCCGGGACGGCGAAGTGGGAGCAGTACTTC. Its protein is CASSAGTAKWEQYF. This chain uses TRBV5-1 with TRBJ2-7; the D gene could be TRBD1 or TRBD2 (5 bases each). The ends were cut back, 4 bases at V and 7 bases at J, with 18 bases in the middle. The CDR3 is 14 residues long. Germline V gene data show CDR1 as SGHRS and CDR2 as YFSETQ. The variable domain in full, with the rest retrieved from reference TRBV5-1 and TRBJ2-7, is KAGVTQTPRYLIKTRGQQVTLSCSPISGHRSVSWYQQTPGQGLQFLFEYFSETQRNKGNFPGRFSGRQFSNSRSEMNVSTLELGDSALYLCASSAGTAKWEQYFGPGTRLTVT.

Details on this clonotype: A much larger clone lies a single base off, so this may be a read error. V is TRBV6-5 and J is TRBJ2-1; 10 bases align to TRBD2. Germline assignment: CDR1 MNHEY and CDR2 SVGAGI. This CDR3 contains 17 residues. The CDR3 nucleotides read TGTGCCAGCAGTTACTCGCGGCTAGCGGGAGTCTACAATGGGCAGTTCTTC. Translating it yields CASSYSRLAGVYNGQFF.

This clonotype occurred many times. The chain combines TRBV5-1 with TRBJ2-7; 8 nucleotides match TRBD1. Unmatched junction bases numbered 2, after V lost 8 bases and J lost 4 bases. In germline, CDR1 is SGHRS, CDR2 YFSETQ. This CDR3 has 11 amino acids. CDR3: CASQGAYEQYF. CDR3 in DNA: TGCGCCAGTCAGGGGGCTTACGAGCAGTACTTC.

There are many counts of this clonotype. V usage is TRBV7-6 and J usage is TRBJ2-7; the match to TRBD2 covers 7 bases. V gave up 1 base and J gave up 3 bases; unmatched junction bases: 6. The CDR3 has 15 amino acids. Germline-derived CDR1 and CDR2 are SGHVS and FNYEAQ. Here the CDR3 reads CASSLGTGGSYEQYF. CDR3 in DNA: TGTGCCAGCAGCTTAGGTACGGGGGGAAGCTACGAGCAGTACTTC.

The table lists this clonotype with many counts. This chain connects TRBV6-1 to TRBJ2-3, with TRBD1 matching over 9 bases. There are 16 residues in the CDR3. J was trimmed by 9 bases and V by 7 bases; bases with no gene match: 17. Per germline, CDR1 MNHNS and CDR2 SASEGT. CDR3 sequence reads: CASTRNPTGGAGTQYF. The CDR3 region has the DNA TGTGCCAGCACTCGAAACCCAACAGGGGGCGCAGGGACGCAGTATTTT.

This clonotype was recorded at least ten times. The V call is TRBV7-2, the J call TRBJ2-7; D might be TRBD2 (5 bases). CDR1 and CDR2 from the germline V gene are SGHTA and FQGNSA. The V end lost 2 bases, the J end lost 4 bases, and 9 bases lay between the germline ends. The CDR3 runs to 13 residues. CDR3 amino acids: CASSLRRGYEQYF. The DNA of the CDR3 is TGTGCCAGCAGCTTACGACGGGGTTACGAGCAGTACTTC.

This clonotype was seen at least ten times. The rearrangement links TRBV15 to TRBJ2-1; the match to TRBD1 covers 8 bases. Germline-derived CDR1 and CDR2 are LNHNV and YYDKDF (reference sequence). V was pared by 1 base and J by 8 bases, with 4 bases of the junction left unmatched. The CDR3 extends over 14 amino acids. CDR3 amino acids: CATSRAAGGYEQFF. The CDR3 DNA reads TGTGCCACCAGCAGAGCGGCAGGGGGCTATGAGCAGTTCTTC.

This clonotype came up many times. J is TRBJ2-7 and V is TRBV2, with D unresolved. Germline V CDR1 and CDR2: SNHLY, FYNNEI. V shed 6 bases and J shed 4 bases, with 7 bases lying between them. The CDR3 has 11 amino acids. CDR3: CASSQKYEQYF. CDR3 nucleotide sequence: TGTGCCAGCAGCCAGAAGTACGAGCAGTACTTC.

This clonotype was seen at least ten times. The V call is TRBV3-1, the J call TRBJ2-7, with TRBD1 as a possible D gene (5 bases). The V gene's germline CDR1 is LGHDT and CDR2 YNNKEL (reference sequence). The CDR3 length is 14 residues. V lost 2 bases, J lost 5 bases, and 13 bases lay in between. The CDR3 loop reads CASSQLTVSNEQYF. The CDR3 DNA is TGTGCCAGCAGCCAACTGACAGTATCCAACGAGCAGTACTTC.

The sample holds many counts of this clonotype. V gene TRBV9 combines with J gene TRBJ2-1; tentative D call: TRBD2 (6 bases). Trimming shortened V by 0 bases and J by 5 bases, and 15 bases separated the two germline ends. Looked up from germline, CDR1 is SGDLS and CDR2 is YYNGEE. The CDR3 contains 16 residues. This CDR3 is CASSVGFGSIDNEQFF. The CDR3 DNA sequence: TGTGCCAGCAGCGTAGGGTTCGGGAGCATTGACAATGAGCAGTTCTTC.

At least ten counts were recorded for this clonotype. V and J are TRBV24-1 and TRBJ1-2; D may be TRBD1 (5 bases). V was pared by 2 bases and J by 7 bases, with 10 bases between. CDR3 size: 13 residues. Germline CDR1 and CDR2: KGHDR and SFDVKD. CDR3 in amino acids: CATSDWAGIGYTF. In DNA form, the CDR3 reads TGTGCCACCAGTGATTGGGCAGGGATTGGCTACACCTTC.

This clonotype was detected many times. This rearrangement joins TRBV7-4 to TRBJ1-3; D is unresolved. The CDR3 totals 18 residues. With 1 base removed from V and 0 bases from J, the gap between germline ends came to 16 bases. Germline V lookup: CDR1 SGHVT, CDR2 SQSDAQ. Here the CDR3 reads CASSLEGRRGVSGNTIYF. CDR3 sequence (DNA): TGTGCCAGCAGCTTAGAAGGCCGACGGGGAGTCTCTGGAAACACCATATATTTT.

This clonotype was seen repeatedly, ten times or more. The genes are TRBV27 and TRBJ2-3; D remains unclear. V was clipped by 4 bases and J by 6 bases, with 5 bases between them. Germline V gene data show CDR1 as MNHEY and CDR2 as SMNVEV (reference sequence). This CDR3 region has 11 residues. This CDR3 reads CASSSWDTQYF. CDR3 in DNA: TGTGCCAGCAGTTCTTGGGATACGCAGTATTTT.

This clonotype showed up many times. This chain joins TRBV10-2 and TRBJ2-2; D perhaps matches TRBD2 (6 bases). Germline values: CDR1 WSHSY, CDR2 SAAADI. Between the trimmed V and J ends, which lost 7 bases and 1 base, there was a span of 13 bases. The length of the CDR3 is 15 residues. The CDR3 region is CASNTAGLNTGELFF. The CDR3 coding sequence is TGCGCCAGCAACACGGCGGGGCTGAACACCGGGGAGCTGTTTTTT.

At least ten counts were recorded for this clonotype. The chain couples TRBV5-6 to TRBJ1-3; 7 nucleotides align to TRBD1. The V segment lost 0 bases and the J segment 2 bases; nucleotides outside the gene matches: 2. The CDR3 contains 15 residues. CDR1 is SGHDT and CDR2 is YYEEEE in the germline V gene. CDR3 coding DNA: TGTGCCAGCAGCTTGGGACAGGGAGCTGGAAACACCATATATTTT. Its protein product is CASSLGQGAGNTIYF.

This clonotype has a single count. This chain links TRBV2 with TRBJ1-2; 10 nucleotides match TRBD1. CDR1 and CDR2 from the germline V gene are SNHLY and FYNNEI. V lost 9 bases, J lost 1 base, and 2 bases stayed unmatched. This CDR3 has 13 amino acids. CDR3 in amino acids: CARDRGLNYGYTF. Here the CDR3 DNA reads TGTGCCAGAGACAGGGGGCTTAACTATGGCTACACCTTC.

This clonotype was picked up a small number of times. V is TRBV28 and J is TRBJ1-2; D possibly corresponds to TRBD1 (5 bases). CDR3 size: 16 residues. Germline V gives CDR1 MDHEN, CDR2 SYDVKM. V lost 7 bases, J lost 2 bases, and 20 bases lay in between. CDR3 in DNA: TGTGCCAGCACCCCCTCGCAGGGAAGTGCAAACTATGGCTACACCTTC. Protein product: CASTPSQGSANYGYTF.